A selection of T cell receptor beta chains follows, all from one sample in a study of beta chain features in type 1 diabetes. TCRdb keeps only in-frame clones here, not all; method: immunoSEQ multiplex PCR. Counted here are over 500,000 clones, 15% to 17% occurring once; the ten biggest clones make up around 0.1%. Sequenced: naive CD4+ T cells from blood. The receptors come from a man aged 18 to 35 in good health. Each CDR3 is given with its conserved first and last residue. Each record gives: J gene, V gene, D gene, clone size, CDR3 DNA, CDR3 protein. A D gene is named only where the DNA matches it firmly. A row's size may be missing; if present it is once, few, many or a size class.

TRBJ2-2,TRBV9,NA,NA,TGTGCCAGCAGCCTCCGGGGAGCGGTGAACACCGGGGAGCTGTTTTTT,CASSLRGAVNTGELFF
TRBJ2-3,TRBV7-2,NA,NA,TGTGCCAGCAGCCCCGGGCCCCTAGGGGCAGATACGCAGTATTTT,CASSPGPLGADTQYF
TRBJ1-2,TRBV18,NA,few,TGTGCCAGCTCACCACCGTTCGCGGGGACTGGCTACACCTTC,CASSPPFAGTGYTF
TRBJ1-2,TRBV7-8,NA,NA,TGTGCCAGCAGCTTAACAGGGTGGAGAAGTCCCAACTATGGCTACACCTTC,CASSLTGWRSPNYGYTF
TRBJ2-1,TRBV19,NA,NA,TGTGCCAGTAGTATAGGTTTAGCGAGACTCACCTACAATGAGCAGTTCTTC,CASSIGLARLTYNEQFF
TRBJ2-7,TRBV18,NA,few,TGTGCCAGCTCACCATTCCAGGGGGGGCAAAGCTACGAGCAGTACTTC,CASSPFQGGQSYEQYF
TRBJ2-7,TRBV28,NA,few,TGTGCCAGCAGTACATACGCGTGGGGGCAGAAAGAATTATACGAGCAGTACTTC,CASSTYAWGQKELYEQYF
TRBJ1-1,TRBV13,TRBD1,few,TGTGCCAGCAGCTCGGGACAGGGGATCACTGAAGCTTTCTTT,CASSSGQGITEAFF
TRBJ2-2,TRBV9,NA,NA,TGTGCCAGCAGCGTAGGCGGTGGTCCGAACACCGGGGAGCTGTTTTTT,CASSVGGGPNTGELFF
TRBJ2-3,TRBV11-2,TRBD2,NA,TGTGCCAGCAGCTTAATTAGCGGGACCACAGATACGCAGTATTTT,CASSLISGTTDTQYF
TRBJ2-7,TRBV11-2,TRBD1,once,TGTGCCATCCCGGGACAGGGAGGCTACGAGCAGTACTTC,CAIPGQGGYEQYF
TRBJ2-7,TRBV5-1,NA,NA,TGCGCCAGCACGCAGGGGCCCCTGTGGGAGCAGCAGTACTTC,CASTQGPLWEQQYF
TRBJ2-2,TRBV28,NA,NA,TGTGCCAGCGGCATGACCAGGGCCGGGGAGCTGTTTTTT,CASGMTRAGELFF